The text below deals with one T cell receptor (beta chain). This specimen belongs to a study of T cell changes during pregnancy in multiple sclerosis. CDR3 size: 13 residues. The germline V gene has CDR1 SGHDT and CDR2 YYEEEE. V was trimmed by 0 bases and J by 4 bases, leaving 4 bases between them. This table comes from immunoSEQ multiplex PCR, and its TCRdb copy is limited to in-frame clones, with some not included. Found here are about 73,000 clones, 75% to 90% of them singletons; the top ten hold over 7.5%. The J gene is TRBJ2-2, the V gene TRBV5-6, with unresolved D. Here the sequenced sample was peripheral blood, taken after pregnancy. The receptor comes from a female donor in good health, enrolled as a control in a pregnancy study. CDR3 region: CASSLGGTGELFF. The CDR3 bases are TGTGCCAGCAGCTTGGGAGGCACCGGGGAGCTGTTTTTT.